This TCR beta chain was obtained from a study of T cell responses to AZD1222 COVID-19 vaccine. Profiled with immunoSEQ multiplex PCR; TCRdb holds only in-frame clones, not every one. In the table there are some 100,000 clones, around nine tenths of which are singletons. This material consisted of peripheral blood, taken 28 days after the second AZD1222 dose. The sequence was obtained from an adult who received the AZD1222 COVID-19 vaccine.

The CDR3 region has the DNA TGTGCCAGCAGCCCCGGACAGGGGGCTAACTATGGCTACACCTTC. The encoded protein is CASSPGQGANYGYTF. The rearrangement uses TRBV11-3 and TRBJ1-2, with 10 bases aligning to TRBD1. Per germline, CDR1 SGHNT and CDR2 YENEEA. The CDR3 spans 15 residues. J lost 0 bases, V lost 5 bases, and 3 bases had no gene match.